The clone carrying this TCR beta chain was recorded a few times. Antigen unknown. V lost 0 bases to trimming and J lost 7 bases; unmatched junction nucleotides: 0. The CDR3 runs to 13 residues. The germline V gene has CDR1 MGHRA and CDR2 YSYEKL. One entry per CDR3 protein results from TCRdb running MiXCR on the 5' RACE reads. The table records about 82,000 distinct CDR3 sequences, about 14% of them present only once. These data originate in a study of T-cell memory formation after mild COVID-19. Study-wide background: TCR clusters largely stayed donor specific.

Findings and limits, study-wide: Day 37-peaking second-wave clones had unconfirmed SARS-CoV-2 specificity. Contracting CD4+ clones lay largely in CM and EM, with CD8+ ones residing in EMRA.

The sample consisted of PBMCs or a T cell subset sorted from them (not recorded which). This rearrangement joins TRBV4-1 to TRBJ2-1, with 7 bases fitting TRBD2. The source of this sequence is a man between 18 and 29 years old who had mild COVID-19 (a few samples of this study predate the infection). Cell type and time point are not known. The CDR3 region has the DNA TGCGCCAGCAGCCAAGAGCGGGGGAATGAGCAGTTCTTC. Translating it yields CASSQERGNEQFF.